This TCR beta chain was found in a study of CD8 T cells in Susac syndrome. Across the whole study: At the time of blood draw, patients with Susac syndrome were therapy-naive, receiving corticosteroids, or receiving intravenous immunoglobulin alone. General study points: Clonal expansion was not seen in any Susac syndrome CD4+ T cell repertoire.

V gave up 2 bases and J gave up 8 bases, with 4 bases separating them. CDR1 and CDR2 from the germline V gene are LGHDT and YNNKEL (reference sequence). The CDR3 has 12 residues. Comments on this clonotype: Its specificity is not known.

A quantity of about 0.5 to 1 ug RNA underwent reverse transcription using random hexamers. The authors amplified TCR beta CDR3 across 54 Vbeta and 13 Jbeta using immunoSEQ multiplex PCR. TCRdb reprocessed the immunoSEQ multiplex PCR reads via MiXCR and lists one record per CDR3 protein. This repertoire shows about 190,000 distinct CDR3 sequences, nearly 97% found once; its top ten account for 0.09% to 0.1%. The chain recombines TRBV3-1 with TRBJ1-6; no clear D. This receptor was identified in a human donor with Susac syndrome. Material: CD4+ T cells from PBMCs. This CDR3 reads CASSQRDSPLHF. The CDR3 nucleotides read TGTGCCAGCAGCCAACGGGATTCACCCCTCCACTTT.